The T cell receptor beta chain under discussion was sequenced for a study of T cell responses to AZD1222 COVID-19 vaccine. General study findings and limits: Distributed over spike, vaccine-associated CD4 TCRs predominated at 160-218 and 743-854. Donors in the cohort were predominantly white British and more often female, and clonal diversity was possibly underestimated. Repertoire sampling was restricted to post-peak T cell response timepoints. Spike-specific TCR breadth and depth rose after two AZD1222 doses.

Germline V gene lookup returns CDR1 SGHTA and CDR2 FQGNSA. The CDR3 is made up of 17 amino acids. Trimming pared 5 bases from V and 1 base from J, leaving 20 bases between. This clone appeared once. What it recognizes is unknown. Libraries were prepared by immunoSEQ multiplex PCR; TCRdb keeps only in-frame clonotypes and omits some of them. The sample has 90,000 to 95,000 clones, 70% to 90% seen once. The sample consisted of peripheral blood, taken on day 0 of AZD1222 vaccination. The chain has TRBV7-2 and TRBJ1-1; D is unresolved. This TCR came from an adult in good health. The CDR3 sequence: CASSPTPAGIGNTEAFF. CDR3 DNA sequence: TGTGCCAGCAGCCCGACTCCGGCTGGGATCGGGAACACTGAAGCTTTCTTT.